Listed here are 18 T cell receptor beta chains from one sample, sequenced in a study of memory CD4+ T cells and cytomegalovirus serostatus. The sort gate was single viable CD3+CD4+CD8-CD45RO+ cells for memory CD4+ T cells. Clones were read by immunoSEQ multiplex PCR, and TCRdb kept only the in-frame ones, dropping some. Among 75,000 to 90,000 clones, approximately 80% were seen once, and the ten largest hold about 0.72%. Material: memory CD4+ T cells from blood. These receptors were collected from an adult in good health and CMV-seronegative.

The chain uses TRBV4-1 and TRBJ1-1, with 8 bases lining up with TRBD1. The trim removed 4 bases at V and 5 bases at J, leaving 12 bases unmatched. Germline loops: CDR1 MGHRA, CDR2 YSYEKL. CDR3 length equals 16 residues. Here the CDR3 reads CASSRSWSRGPTEAFF. The CDR3 nucleotides are TGCGCCAGCAGCCGTTCATGGAGCAGGGGGCCTACTGAAGCTTTCTTT.

The V gene is TRBV25-1, the J gene TRBJ1-1; D call uncertain. Per germline, CDR1 MGHDK and CDR2 SYGVNS. The length of the CDR3 is 11 residues. Trimming removed 7 bases at V and 1 base at J, with 4 bases between. CDR3 protein: CASIRNTEAFF. CDR3 in DNA: TGTGCCAGCATACGGAACACTGAAGCTTTCTTT. The entire variable domain, with the rest obtained from reference TRBV25-1 and TRBJ1-1, is as follows: EADIYQTPRYLVIGTGKKITLECSQTMGHDKMYWYQQDPGMELHLIHYSYGVNSTEKGDLSSESTVSRIRTEHFPLTLESARPSHTSQYLCASIRNTEAFFGQGTRLTVV.

The CDR3 nucleotides are TGTGCCTGGACGGGGGAACCGTATGAAAAACTGTTTTTT. Translated: CAWTGEPYEKLFF. The chain carries TRBV30 and TRBJ1-4, with D perhaps TRBD1 (5 bases). The CDR3 runs 13 residues. The germline V gene has CDR1 GTSNPN and CDR2 SVGIG (reference sequence). V lost 4 bases and J 6 bases, leaving 12 bases between the germline ends.

This chain connects TRBV28 to TRBJ2-7, with TRBD1 matching over 8 bases. V dropped 4 bases and J dropped 0; count of bases not matched to a gene: 5. Germline CDR1 reads MDHEN; CDR2 reads SYDVKM. The CDR3 loop spans 15 amino acids. The DNA of the CDR3 is TGTGCCAGCAGTTCCTCCGGGACAGGCTCCTACGAGCAGTACTTC. The encoded protein is CASSSSGTGSYEQYF. The variable domain in full, completed from reference TRBV28 and TRBJ2-7, reads DVKVTQSSRYLVKRTGEKVFLECVQDMDHENMFWYRQDPGLGLRLIYFSYDVKMKEKGDIPEGYSVSREKKERFSLILESASTNQTSMYLCASSSSGTGSYEQYFGPGTRLTVT.

J is TRBJ2-1 and V is TRBV7-2; D is possibly TRBD2 (6 bases). The ends were cut back, 5 bases at V and 4 bases at J, with 15 bases in the middle. The CDR3 loop spans 15 amino acids. CDR1 SGHTA and CDR2 FQGNSA come from the germline V gene. CDR3 DNA sequence: TGTGCCAGCAGCCCGGGGGTAGAAGGGTACAATGAGCAGTTCTTC. Its protein product is CASSPGVEGYNEQFF.

This clone came up once. The chain employs TRBV30 and TRBJ2-7; 9 nucleotides match TRBD2. The CDR3 spans 15 residues. The J segment lost 5 bases and the V segment lost 3 bases, leaving 11 bases of the junction unmatched. CDR1 is GTSNPN, CDR2 SVGIG, per germline (reference sequence). CDR3 DNA: TGTGCCTGGAGCTCAACCGGGACTAGCTTCCACGAGCAGTACTTC. This encodes CAWSSTGTSFHEQYF.

V gene TRBV6-5 combines with J gene TRBJ2-1; D may be TRBD2 (5 bases). Germline V lookup: CDR1 MNHEY, CDR2 SVGAGI. The ends were cut back, 2 bases at V and 8 bases at J, with 7 bases in the middle. This CDR3 has 12 residues. The CDR3 region has the DNA TGTGCCAGCAGTTACGTCGGGGATGAGCAGTTCTTC. Encoded protein: CASSYVGDEQFF.

This chain connects TRBV2 to TRBJ1-3; 9 nucleotides agree with TRBD1. The germline gives CDR1 SNHLY, CDR2 FYNNEI. The CDR3 covers 15 residues. V lost 9 bases to trimming and J lost 0 bases; unmatched junction nucleotides: 6. CDR3: CARQGAPLSGNTIYF. The CDR3 DNA reads TGTGCCAGACAGGGGGCTCCCCTCTCTGGAAACACCATATATTTT.

The chain joins TRBV6-4 to TRBJ2-1; D is perhaps TRBD1 or TRBD2 (6 bases each). V lost 5 bases to trimming and J lost 9 bases, with 11 bases between them. There are 12 residues in the CDR3. Germline V lookup: CDR1 MRHNA, CDR2 SNTAGT. This chain's CDR3 is CASSLQGGEQFF. For the CDR3, the DNA is TGTGCCAGCAGTCTACAGGGAGGTGAGCAGTTCTTC.

Concerning this clone itself: The sample contains more than one DNA sequence encoding this CDR3. V usage is TRBV6-5 and J usage is TRBJ1-1; D not resolved. The CDR3 contains 13 residues. Germline CDR1 reads MNHEY; CDR2 reads SVGAGI. V dropped 3 bases and J dropped 1 base, with 6 bases sitting between them. The CDR3, as DNA: TGTGCCAGCAGTTATTGGGGGAACACTGAAGCTTTCTTT. Protein sequence: CASSYWGNTEAFF.

J is TRBJ2-3 and V is TRBV2; the D call may be TRBD1 or TRBD2 (6 bases each). CDR3 length: 14 residues. Trimming took 6 bases from V and 0 from J, leaving 10 bases between them. CDR1 is SNHLY, CDR2 FYNNEI, per germline. CDR3 DNA sequence: TGTGCCAGCAGCAAAGGGGGGAGCACAGATACGCAGTATTTT. This encodes CASSKGGSTDTQYF.

This chain connects TRBV5-4 to TRBJ2-6; D is unclear. V was trimmed by 5 bases and J by 1 base, leaving 10 bases between them. The CDR3 contains 15 residues. Germline CDR1 is SGHNT and CDR2 is YYREEE (reference sequence). DNA for the CDR3: TGTGCCAGCAGTCCTGGTCCTTCTGGGGCCAACGTCCTGACTTTC. This translates into CASSPGPSGANVLTF.

The chain links TRBV4-1 to TRBJ1-1; unclear D gene. Germline CDR1 reads MGHRA; CDR2 reads YSYEKL. The CDR3 length is 13 residues. Trimming shortened V by 2 bases and J by 4 bases, and 8 bases separated the two germline ends. The CDR3 sequence is CASSQPTATEAFF. CDR3 DNA: TGCGCCAGCAGCCAACCGACGGCCACTGAAGCTTTCTTT.

V and J are TRBV15 and TRBJ1-4; D is possibly TRBD1 (5 bases). V lost 3 bases and J 7 bases, leaving 9 bases between the germline ends. CDR1 is LNHNV and CDR2 is YYDKDF in the germline V gene (reference sequence). The CDR3 is made up of 13 amino acids. CDR3 DNA: TGTGCCACCAGCAGGGGGCTGGTTGAAAAACTGTTTTTT. The encoded protein is CATSRGLVEKLFF.

This clone came up a few times. CDR3 in DNA: TGTGCCTGGAGTGTAGGCGGGAGGGCTCAGCCCCAGCATTTT. As protein: CAWSVGGRAQPQHF. The chain has TRBV30 and TRBJ1-5; the D is unclear. The germline V gene encodes CDR1 GTSNPN and CDR2 SVGIG (reference sequence). V lost 0 bases and J 6 bases, leaving 12 bases between the germline ends. The CDR3 covers 14 residues.

V usage is TRBV5-6 and J usage is TRBJ1-2, with D possibly being TRBD1 (5 bases). This CDR3 spans 14 amino acids. Trimming pared 4 bases from V and 4 bases from J, leaving 14 bases between. The V gene's germline CDR1 is SGHDT and CDR2 YYEEEE. CDR3 amino acids: CASSLPRDGYGYTF. CDR3 in DNA: TGTGCCAGCAGCCTCCCCCGGGACGGCTATGGCTACACCTTC.

The V call is TRBV5-5, the J call TRBJ2-3; possibly TRBD1 for D (5 bases). The CDR3 contains 13 residues. V shed 2 bases and J shed 3 bases, with 7 bases lying between them. Germline CDR1 and CDR2: SGHKS and YYEKEE (reference sequence). The CDR3 spells CASSLQETDTQYF. The CDR3 nucleotides are TGTGCCAGCAGCTTACAGGAAACAGATACGCAGTATTTT.

This clone has a single count. The sample holds other DNA sequences that translate to the same CDR3. The CDR3 spells CASSVRGTNTGELFF. CDR3 DNA sequence: TGTGCCAGCAGCGTTAGGGGGACGAACACCGGGGAGCTGTTTTTT. The V gene is TRBV9, the J gene TRBJ2-2; possibly TRBD1 for D (6 bases). Looked up from germline, CDR1 is SGDLS and CDR2 is YYNGEE. CDR3 length: 15 amino acids. V lost 2 bases, J lost 0 bases, and 8 bases lay in between.